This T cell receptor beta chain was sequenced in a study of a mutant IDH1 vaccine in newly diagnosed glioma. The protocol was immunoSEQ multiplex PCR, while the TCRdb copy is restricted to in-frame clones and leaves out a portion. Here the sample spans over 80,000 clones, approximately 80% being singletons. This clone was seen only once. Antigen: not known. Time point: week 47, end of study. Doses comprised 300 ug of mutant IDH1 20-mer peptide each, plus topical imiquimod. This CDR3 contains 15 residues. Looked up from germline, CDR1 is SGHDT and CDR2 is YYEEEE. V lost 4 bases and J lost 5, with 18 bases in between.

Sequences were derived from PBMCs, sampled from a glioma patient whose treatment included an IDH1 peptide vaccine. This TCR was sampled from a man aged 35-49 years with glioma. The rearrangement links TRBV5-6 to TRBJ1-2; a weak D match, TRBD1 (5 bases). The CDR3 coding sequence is TGTGCCAGCAGCAACACCCGACAGACCGGGTATGGCTACACCTTC. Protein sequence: CASSNTRQTGYGYTF.